The present T cell receptor (beta chain) was sequenced within a study of CD8+ T cells in alopecia areata. cDNA prepared by RNA extraction and subsequent reverse transcription served as the template for sequencing. Produced via immunoSEQ multiplex PCR; TCRdb's table is partial and in-frame only. This sample has fewer than 350,000 clones, with about three fifths found just once. CDR3 length: 15 residues. V lost 5 bases and J 13 bases, leaving 26 bases between the germline ends. Germline V gene lookup returns CDR1 SGHDT and CDR2 YYEEEE. Stated treatment: oral pan-JAK inhibitor, 5-10 mg twice daily. The material was CD4+ T cells sorted from blood, obtained at week 24, from a patient treated with tofacitinib. The chain employs TRBV5-6 and TRBJ2-3; possible D gene TRBD2, 5 bases. The source of this sequence is a human donor with alopecia areata. The CDR3 nucleotides read TGTGCCAGCAGTTCGATTACTAGTGGAGGTCTTAGGGAGTATTTT. This sequence encodes CASSSITSGGLREYF.